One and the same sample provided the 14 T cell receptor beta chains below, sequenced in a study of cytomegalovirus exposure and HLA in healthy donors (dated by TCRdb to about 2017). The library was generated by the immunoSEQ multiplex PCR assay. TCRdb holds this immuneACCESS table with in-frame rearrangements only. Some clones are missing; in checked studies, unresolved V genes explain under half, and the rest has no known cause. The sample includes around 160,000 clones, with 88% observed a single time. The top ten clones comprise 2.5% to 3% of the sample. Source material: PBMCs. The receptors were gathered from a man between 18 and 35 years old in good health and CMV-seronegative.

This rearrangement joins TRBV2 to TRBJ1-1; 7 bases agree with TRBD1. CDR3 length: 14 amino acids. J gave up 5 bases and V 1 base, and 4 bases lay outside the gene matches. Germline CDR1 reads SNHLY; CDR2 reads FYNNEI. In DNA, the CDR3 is TGTGCCAGCAGTGAAGAGGGGGCTGGTACTGAAGCTTTCTTT. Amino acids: CASSEEGAGTEAFF.

CDR3 bases: TGTGCCAGCAGCTTATCCCATAGCGGGCGAGAGCAGTACTTC. Translation gives CASSLSHSGREQYF. J is TRBJ2-7 and V is TRBV7-2, with TRBD2 matching 7 bases. The length of the CDR3 is 14 residues. Germline CDR1 reads SGHTA; CDR2 reads FQGNSA. V gave up 2 bases and J gave up 7 bases; unmatched junction bases: 8. The complete variable domain, with remaining parts taken from reference TRBV7-2 and TRBJ2-7, reads GAGVSQSPSNKVTEKGKDVELRCDPISGHTALYWYRQSLGQGLEFLIYFQGNSAPDKSGLPSDRFSAERTGGSVSTLTIQRTQQEDSAVYLCASSLSHSGREQYFGPGTRLTVT.

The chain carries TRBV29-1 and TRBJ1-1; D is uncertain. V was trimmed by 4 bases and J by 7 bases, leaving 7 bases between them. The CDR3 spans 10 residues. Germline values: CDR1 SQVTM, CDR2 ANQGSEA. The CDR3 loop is CSVGYSEAFF. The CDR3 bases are TGCAGCGTTGGGTACAGTGAAGCTTTCTTT.

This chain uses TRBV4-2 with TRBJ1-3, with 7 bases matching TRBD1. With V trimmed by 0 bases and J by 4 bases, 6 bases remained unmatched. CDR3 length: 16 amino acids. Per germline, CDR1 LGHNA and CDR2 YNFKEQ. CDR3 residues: CASSQDRGAPGNTIYF. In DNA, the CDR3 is TGTGCCAGCAGCCAAGACAGGGGGGCGCCGGGAAACACCATATATTTT.

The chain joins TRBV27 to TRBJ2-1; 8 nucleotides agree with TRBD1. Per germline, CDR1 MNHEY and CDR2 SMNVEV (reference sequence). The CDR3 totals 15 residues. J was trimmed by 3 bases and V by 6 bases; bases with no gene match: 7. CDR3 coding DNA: TGTGCCAGCAGCTTAACAGGGGGAATCTACAATGAGCAGTTCTTC. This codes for CASSLTGGIYNEQFF.

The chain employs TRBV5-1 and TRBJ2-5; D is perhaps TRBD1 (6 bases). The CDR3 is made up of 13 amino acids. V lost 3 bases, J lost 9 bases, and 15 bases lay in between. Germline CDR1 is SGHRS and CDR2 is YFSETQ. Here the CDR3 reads CASSSGTPTAQYF. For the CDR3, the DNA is TGCGCCAGCAGCTCTGGGACACCAACGGCCCAGTACTTC.

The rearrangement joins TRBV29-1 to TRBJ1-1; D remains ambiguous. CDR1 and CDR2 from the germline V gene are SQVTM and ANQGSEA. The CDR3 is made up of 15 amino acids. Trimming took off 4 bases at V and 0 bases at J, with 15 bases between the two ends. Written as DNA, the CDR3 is TGCAGCGTTGGGAATATTTTAGCGGTGAACACTGAAGCTTTCTTT. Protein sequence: CSVGNILAVNTEAFF. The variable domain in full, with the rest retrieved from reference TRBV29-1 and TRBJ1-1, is SAVISQKPSRDICQRGTSLTIQCQVDSQVTMMFWYRQQPGQSLTLIATANQGSEATYESGFVIDKFPISRPNLTFSTLTVSNMSPEDSSIYLCSVGNILAVNTEAFFGQGTRLTVV.

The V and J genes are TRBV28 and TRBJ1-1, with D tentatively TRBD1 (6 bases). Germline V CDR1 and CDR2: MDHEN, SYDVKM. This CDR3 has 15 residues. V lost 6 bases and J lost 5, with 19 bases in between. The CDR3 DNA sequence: TGTGCCAGCAGGGACGTACAGGGAGTTAATACTGAAGCTTTCTTT. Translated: CASRDVQGVNTEAFF.

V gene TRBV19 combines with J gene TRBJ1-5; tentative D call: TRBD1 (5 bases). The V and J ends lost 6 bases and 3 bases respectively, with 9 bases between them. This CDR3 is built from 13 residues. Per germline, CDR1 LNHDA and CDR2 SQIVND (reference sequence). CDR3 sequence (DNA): TGTGCCAGTAGCCGGACATTCAATCAGCCCCAGCATTTT. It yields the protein CASSRTFNQPQHF.

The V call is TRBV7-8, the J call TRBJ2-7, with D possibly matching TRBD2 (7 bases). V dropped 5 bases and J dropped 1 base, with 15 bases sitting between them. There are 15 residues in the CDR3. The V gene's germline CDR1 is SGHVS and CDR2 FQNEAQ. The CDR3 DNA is TGTGCCAGCAGCCCCGTGAGGGGGGGATCCTACGAGCAGTACTTC. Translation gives CASSPVRGGSYEQYF.

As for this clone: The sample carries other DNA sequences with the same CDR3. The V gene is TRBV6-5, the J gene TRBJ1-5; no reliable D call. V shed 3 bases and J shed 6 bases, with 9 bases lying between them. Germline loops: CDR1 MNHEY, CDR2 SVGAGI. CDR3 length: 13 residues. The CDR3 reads CASSYVRGQPQHF. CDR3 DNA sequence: TGTGCCAGCAGTTATGTGCGCGGTCAGCCCCAGCATTTT.

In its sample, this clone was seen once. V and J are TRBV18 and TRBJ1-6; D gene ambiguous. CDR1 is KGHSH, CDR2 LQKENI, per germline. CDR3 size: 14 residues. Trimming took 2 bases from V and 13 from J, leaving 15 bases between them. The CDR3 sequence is CASSPETPSSPLHF. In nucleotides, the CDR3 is TGTGCCAGCTCACCAGAGACACCGTCGTCGCCCCTCCACTTT.

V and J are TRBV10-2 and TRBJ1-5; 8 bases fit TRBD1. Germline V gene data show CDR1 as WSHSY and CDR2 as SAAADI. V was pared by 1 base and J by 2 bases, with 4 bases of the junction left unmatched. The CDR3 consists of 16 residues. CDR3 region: CASSEFQGAGNQPQHF. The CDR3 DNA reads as TGCGCCAGCAGTGAGTTTCAGGGGGCGGGCAATCAGCCCCAGCATTTT.

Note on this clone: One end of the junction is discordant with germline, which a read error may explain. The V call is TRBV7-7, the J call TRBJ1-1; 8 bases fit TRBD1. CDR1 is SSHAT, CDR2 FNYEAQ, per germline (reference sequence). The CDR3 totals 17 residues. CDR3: CASSLRQGTGMNTEAFF. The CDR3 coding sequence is TGTGCTAGCAGCTTAAGACAGGGGACGGGAATGAACACTGAAGCTTTCTTT.